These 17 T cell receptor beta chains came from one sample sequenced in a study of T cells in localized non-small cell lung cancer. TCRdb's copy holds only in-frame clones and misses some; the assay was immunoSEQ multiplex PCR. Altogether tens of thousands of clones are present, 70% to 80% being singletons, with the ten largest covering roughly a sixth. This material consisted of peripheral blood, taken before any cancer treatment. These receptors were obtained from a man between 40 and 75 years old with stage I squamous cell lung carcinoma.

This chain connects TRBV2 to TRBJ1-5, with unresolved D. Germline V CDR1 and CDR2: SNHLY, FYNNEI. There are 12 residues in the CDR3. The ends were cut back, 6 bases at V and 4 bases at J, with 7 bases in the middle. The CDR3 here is CASRDDNQPQHF. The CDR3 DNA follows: TGTGCCAGCAGAGACGATAATCAGCCCCAGCATTTT. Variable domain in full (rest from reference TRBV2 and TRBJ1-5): EPEVTQTPSHQVTQMGQEVILRCVPISNHLYFYWYRQILGQKVEFLVSFYNNEISEKSEIFDDQFSVERPDGSNFTLKIRSTKLEDSAMYFCASRDDNQPQHFGDGTRLSIL.

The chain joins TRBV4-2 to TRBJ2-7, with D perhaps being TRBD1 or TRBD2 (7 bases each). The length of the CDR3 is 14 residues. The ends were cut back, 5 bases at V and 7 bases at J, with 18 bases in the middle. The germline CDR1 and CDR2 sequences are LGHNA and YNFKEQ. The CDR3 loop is CASSSSRGGPEQYF. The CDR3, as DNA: TGTGCCAGCAGCAGCTCCAGGGGGGGTCCGGAGCAGTACTTC.

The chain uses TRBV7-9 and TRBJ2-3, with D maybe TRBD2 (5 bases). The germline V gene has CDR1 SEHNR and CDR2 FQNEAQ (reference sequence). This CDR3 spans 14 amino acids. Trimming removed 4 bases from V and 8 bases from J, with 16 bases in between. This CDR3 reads CASSYPSAEGTQYF. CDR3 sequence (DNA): TGTGCCAGCAGCTATCCCTCCGCAGAGGGTACGCAGTATTTT.

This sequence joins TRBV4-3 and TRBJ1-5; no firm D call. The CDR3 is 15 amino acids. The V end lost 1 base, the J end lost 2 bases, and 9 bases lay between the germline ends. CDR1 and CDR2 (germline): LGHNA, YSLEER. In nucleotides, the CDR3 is TGCGCCAGCAGCCAAGGAAGGCTAGGCAATCAGCCCCAGCATTTT. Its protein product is CASSQGRLGNQPQHF.

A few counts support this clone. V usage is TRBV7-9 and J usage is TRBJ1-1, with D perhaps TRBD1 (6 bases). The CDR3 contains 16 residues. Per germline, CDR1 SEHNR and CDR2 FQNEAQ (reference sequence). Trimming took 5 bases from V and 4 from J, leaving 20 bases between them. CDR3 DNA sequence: TGTGCCAGCAGCCCCGATGAGGGGGATCAACGCACTGAAGCTTTCTTT. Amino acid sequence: CASSPDEGDQRTEAFF. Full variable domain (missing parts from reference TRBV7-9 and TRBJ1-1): DTGVSQNPRHKITKRGQNVTFRCDPISEHNRLYWYRQTLGQGPEFLTYFQNEAQLEKSRLLSDRFSAERPKGSFSTLEIQRTEQGDSAMYLCASSPDEGDQRTEAFFGQGTRLTVV.

CDR3 sequence: CASSSKVQIGPTDTQYF. CDR3 nucleotide sequence: TGCGCCAGCAGTTCCAAAGTACAGATTGGCCCCACAGATACGCAGTATTTT. The chain employs TRBV23-1 and TRBJ2-3, with D unclear. TRBV23-1 is an ORF for which the function is uncertain. The CDR3 has 17 residues. V lost 5 bases to trimming and J lost 2 bases, with 20 bases between them.

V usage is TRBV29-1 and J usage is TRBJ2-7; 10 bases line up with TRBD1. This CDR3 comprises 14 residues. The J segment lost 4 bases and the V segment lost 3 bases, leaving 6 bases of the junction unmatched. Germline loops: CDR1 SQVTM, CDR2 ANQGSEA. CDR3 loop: CSVDEGTGVYEQYF. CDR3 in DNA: TGCAGCGTTGATGAAGGGACAGGGGTATACGAGCAGTACTTC.

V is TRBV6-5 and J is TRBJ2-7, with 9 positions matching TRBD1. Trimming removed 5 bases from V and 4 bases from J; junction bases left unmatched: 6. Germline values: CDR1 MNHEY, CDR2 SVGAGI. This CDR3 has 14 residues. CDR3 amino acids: CASSAGTGPYEQYF. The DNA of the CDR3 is TGTGCCAGCAGTGCCGGGACAGGGCCATACGAGCAGTACTTC.

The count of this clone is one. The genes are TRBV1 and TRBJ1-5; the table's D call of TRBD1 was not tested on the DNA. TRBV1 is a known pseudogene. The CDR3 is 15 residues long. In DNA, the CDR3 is TGCACCAGCAGCGTGGACAGGGCTGGCGGTCAGCCCCAGCATTTT. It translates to CTSSVDRAGGQPQHF.

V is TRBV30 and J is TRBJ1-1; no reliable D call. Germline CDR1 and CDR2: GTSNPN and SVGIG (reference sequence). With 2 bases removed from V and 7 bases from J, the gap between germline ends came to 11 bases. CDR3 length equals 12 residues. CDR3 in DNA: TGTGCCTGGAGTACACTTGACGGTGAAGCTTTCTTT. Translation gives CAWSTLDGEAFF.

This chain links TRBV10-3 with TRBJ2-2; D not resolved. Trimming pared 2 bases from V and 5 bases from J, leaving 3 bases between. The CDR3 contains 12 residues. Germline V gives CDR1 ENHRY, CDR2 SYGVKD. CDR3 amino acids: CAISEGTGELFF. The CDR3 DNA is TGTGCCATCAGTGAGGGGACCGGGGAGCTGTTTTTT.

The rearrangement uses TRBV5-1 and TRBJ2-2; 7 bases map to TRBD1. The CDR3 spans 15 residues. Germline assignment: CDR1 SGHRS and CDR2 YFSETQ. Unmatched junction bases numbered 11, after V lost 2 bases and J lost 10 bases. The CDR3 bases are TGCGCCAGCAGCTTAGAACACAGGGGAAGTGAGGAGCTGTTTTTT. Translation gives CASSLEHRGSEELFF.

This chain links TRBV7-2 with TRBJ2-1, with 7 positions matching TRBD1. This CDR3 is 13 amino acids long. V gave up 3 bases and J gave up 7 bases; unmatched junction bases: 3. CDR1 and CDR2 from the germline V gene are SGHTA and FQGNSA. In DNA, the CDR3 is TGTGCCAGCAGCTTGACAGGGTTGAATGAGCAGTTCTTC. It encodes CASSLTGLNEQFF.

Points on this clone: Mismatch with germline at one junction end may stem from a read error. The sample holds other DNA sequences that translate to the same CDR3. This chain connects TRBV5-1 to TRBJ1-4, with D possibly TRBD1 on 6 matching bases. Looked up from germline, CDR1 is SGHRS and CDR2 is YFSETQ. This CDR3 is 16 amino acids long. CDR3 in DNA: TGTGCCAGCAGCCTGCAACCTACAGGGACTAATGAAAAACTGTTTTTT. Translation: CASSLQPTGTNEKLFF.

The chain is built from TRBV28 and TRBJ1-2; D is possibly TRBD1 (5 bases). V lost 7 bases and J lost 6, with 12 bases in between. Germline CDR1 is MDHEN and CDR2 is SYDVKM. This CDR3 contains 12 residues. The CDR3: CASTSGGNGYTF. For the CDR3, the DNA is TGTGCCAGCACGTCCGGGGGGAATGGCTACACCTTC.

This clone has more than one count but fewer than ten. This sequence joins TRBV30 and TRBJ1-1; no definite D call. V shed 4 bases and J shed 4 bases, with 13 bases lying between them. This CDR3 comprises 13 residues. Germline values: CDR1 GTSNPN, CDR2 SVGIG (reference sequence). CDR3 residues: CAWMVQVSTEAFF. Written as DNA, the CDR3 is TGTGCCTGGATGGTTCAGGTTTCCACTGAAGCTTTCTTT.

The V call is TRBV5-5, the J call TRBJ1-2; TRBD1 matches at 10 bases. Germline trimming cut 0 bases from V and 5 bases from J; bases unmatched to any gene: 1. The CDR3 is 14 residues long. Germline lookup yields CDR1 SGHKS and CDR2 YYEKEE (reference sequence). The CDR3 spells CASSLEGQGYGYTF. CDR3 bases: TGTGCCAGCAGCTTGGAGGGACAGGGGTATGGCTACACCTTC.